This T cell receptor beta chain is drawn from a study of blood T cell repertoires in COVID-19. Trimming left V 1 base short and J 12 bases short, with 16 bases between. The germline gives CDR1 SGHTA, CDR2 FQGNSA. The CDR3 loop spans 13 amino acids. Original handling: From reference gene primer amplification, estimates of nucleated cell counts were derived. Data came from immunoSEQ multiplex PCR; TCRdb stores just in-frame clones and leaves some out. V, J and clone size were drawn from that table, and D and trimming were deduced from the DNA. The sample lists over 300,000 clones; roughly 90% were seen once.

Sequenced sample: peripheral blood. This clonotype was sampled from a man aged 18 to 30 who had recovered from COVID-19. The gene calls are TRBV7-2 and TRBJ2-7; a weak D match, TRBD1 (5 bases). CDR3 residues: CASSLELWTPPYF. The CDR3 DNA reads as TGTGCCAGCAGCTTAGAGTTATGGACACCCCCGTACTTC.